The clone carrying this T cell receptor (beta chain) has a handful of counts. Original handling: The authors estimated nucleated cell counts from reference gene primer amplification. The repertoire was sequenced with immunoSEQ multiplex PCR; TCRdb's copy has only in-frame clones and lacks some. From that table come the V and J calls and clone size; the DNA was used to work out D and trimming. Of approximately 37,000 clones listed, about 85% are singletons. The data are from a study of blood T cell repertoires in COVID-19. Overall study context: The United States, Italy and Spain provided the acute and convalescent COVID-19 samples. Sample material is recorded as cDNA or gDNA derived from T cells, B-cell-depleted T cells, or PBMCs.

Germline CDR1 is SQVTM and CDR2 is ANQGSEA. The CDR3 spans 10 residues. V was trimmed by 5 bases and J by 7 bases, leaving 8 bases between them. The rearrangement joins TRBV29-1 to TRBJ1-1; D is uncertain. The receptor's source is a man in his forties or fifties in a cohort sampled during active COVID-19. The sequencing input was peripheral blood. The CDR3, as DNA: TGCAGCGTTATAGCGATTGAAGCTTTCTTT. Translating gives CSVIAIEAFF.